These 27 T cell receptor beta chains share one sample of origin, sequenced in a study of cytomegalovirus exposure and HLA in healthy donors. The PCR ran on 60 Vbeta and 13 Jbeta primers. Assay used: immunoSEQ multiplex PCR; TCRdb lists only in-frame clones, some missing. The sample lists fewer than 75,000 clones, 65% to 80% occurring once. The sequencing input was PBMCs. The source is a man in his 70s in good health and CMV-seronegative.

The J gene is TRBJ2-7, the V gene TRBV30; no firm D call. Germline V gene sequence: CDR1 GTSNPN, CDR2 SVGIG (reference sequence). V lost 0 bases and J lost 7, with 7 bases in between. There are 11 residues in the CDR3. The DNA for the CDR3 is TGTGCCTGGAGTGTAAGCCGGGAGCAGTACTTC. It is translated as CAWSVSREQYF.

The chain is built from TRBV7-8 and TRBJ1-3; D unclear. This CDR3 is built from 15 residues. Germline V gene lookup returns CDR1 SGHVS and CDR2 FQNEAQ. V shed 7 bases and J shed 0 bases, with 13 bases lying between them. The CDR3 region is CASNIGGNSGNTIYF. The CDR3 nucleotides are TGTGCCAGCAACATTGGAGGGAACTCTGGAAACACCATATATTTT.

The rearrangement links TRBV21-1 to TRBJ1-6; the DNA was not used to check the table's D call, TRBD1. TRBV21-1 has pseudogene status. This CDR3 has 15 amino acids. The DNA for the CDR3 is TGTATTGTCCCCGGGACACACTCCTATAATTCACCCCTCCACTTT. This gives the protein CIVPGTHSYNSPLHF.

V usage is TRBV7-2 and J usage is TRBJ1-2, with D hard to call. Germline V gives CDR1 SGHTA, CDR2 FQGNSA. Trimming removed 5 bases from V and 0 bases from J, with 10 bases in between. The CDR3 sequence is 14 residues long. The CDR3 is CASSVTTANYGYTF. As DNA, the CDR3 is TGTGCCAGCAGCGTAACCACAGCTAACTATGGCTACACCTTC.

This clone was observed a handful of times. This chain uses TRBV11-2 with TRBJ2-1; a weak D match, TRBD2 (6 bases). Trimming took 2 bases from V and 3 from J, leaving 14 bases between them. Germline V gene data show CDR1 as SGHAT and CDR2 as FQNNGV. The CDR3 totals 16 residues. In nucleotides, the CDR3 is TGTGCCAGCAGCTTATTGCTGGAGGGCCTCTACAATGAGCAGTTCTTC. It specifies CASSLLLEGLYNEQFF.

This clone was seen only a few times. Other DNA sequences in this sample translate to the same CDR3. Written as DNA, the CDR3 is TGTGCCAGCTCACCAGGGACAGCCTACGAGCAGTACTTC. As protein: CASSPGTAYEQYF. The chain employs TRBV18 and TRBJ2-7; 7 bases align to TRBD1. The CDR3 extends over 13 amino acids. The junction had 0 bases not matched to a gene; V was cut back by 2 bases and J by 2 bases. Per the germline V gene, CDR1 is KGHSH and CDR2 is LQKENI. Complete variable domain (other parts from reference TRBV18 and TRBJ2-7): NAGVMQNPRHLVRRRGQEARLRCSPMKGHSHVYWYRQLPEEGLKFMVYLQKENIIDESGMPKERFSAEFPKEGPSILRIQQVVRGDSAAYFCASSPGTAYEQYFGPGTRLTVT.

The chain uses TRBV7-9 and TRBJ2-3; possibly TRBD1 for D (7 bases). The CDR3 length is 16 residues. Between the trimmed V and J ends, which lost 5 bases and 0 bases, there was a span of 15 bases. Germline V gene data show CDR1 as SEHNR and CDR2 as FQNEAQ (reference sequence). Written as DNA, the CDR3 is TGTGCCAGCAGCCCTGACAGGGACTCAAGCACAGATACGCAGTATTTT. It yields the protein CASSPDRDSSTDTQYF.

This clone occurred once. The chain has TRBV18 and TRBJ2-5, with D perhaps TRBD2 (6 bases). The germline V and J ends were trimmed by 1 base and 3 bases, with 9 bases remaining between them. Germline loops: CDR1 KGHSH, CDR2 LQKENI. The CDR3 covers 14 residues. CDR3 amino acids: CASSPRRAEETQYF. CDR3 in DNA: TGTGCCAGCTCACCACGGAGGGCGGAAGAGACCCAGTACTTC.

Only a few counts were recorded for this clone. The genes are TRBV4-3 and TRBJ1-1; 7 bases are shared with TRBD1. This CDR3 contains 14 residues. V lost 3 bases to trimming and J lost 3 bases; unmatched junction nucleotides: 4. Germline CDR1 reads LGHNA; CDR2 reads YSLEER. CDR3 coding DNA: TGCGCCAGCAGCCAGCTGACAGGGTACACTGAAGCTTTCTTT. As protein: CASSQLTGYTEAFF.

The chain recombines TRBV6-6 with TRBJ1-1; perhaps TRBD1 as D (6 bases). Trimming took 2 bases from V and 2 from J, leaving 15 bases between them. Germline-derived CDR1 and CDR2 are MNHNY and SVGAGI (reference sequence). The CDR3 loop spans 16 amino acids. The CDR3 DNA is TGTGCCAGCAGTTACGAGCCGGGACATTATAACACTGAAGCTTTCTTT. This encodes CASSYEPGHYNTEAFF.

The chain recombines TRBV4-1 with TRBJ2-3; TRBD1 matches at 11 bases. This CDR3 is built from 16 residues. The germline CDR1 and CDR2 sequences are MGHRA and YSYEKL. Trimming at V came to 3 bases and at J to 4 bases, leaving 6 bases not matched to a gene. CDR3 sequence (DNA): TGCGCCAGCAGCCACCCGGGACAGGGGGGCCCAGATACGCAGTATTTT. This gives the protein CASSHPGQGGPDTQYF.

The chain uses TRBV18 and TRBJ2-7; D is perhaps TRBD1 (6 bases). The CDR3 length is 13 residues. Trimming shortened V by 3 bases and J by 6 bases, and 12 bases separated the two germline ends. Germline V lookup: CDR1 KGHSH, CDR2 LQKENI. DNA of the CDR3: TGTGCCAGCTCACCGGCAGGGGCCTCCGAGCAGTACTTC. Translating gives CASSPAGASEQYF.

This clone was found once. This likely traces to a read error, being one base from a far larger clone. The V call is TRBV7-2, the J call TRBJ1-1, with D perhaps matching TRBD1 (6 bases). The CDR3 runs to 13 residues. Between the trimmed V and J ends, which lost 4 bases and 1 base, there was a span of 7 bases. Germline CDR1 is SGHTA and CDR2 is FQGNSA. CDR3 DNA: TGTGCCAGCAGCTCACAGGGGAACACTGAAGCTTTCTTT. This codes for CASSSQGNTEAFF.

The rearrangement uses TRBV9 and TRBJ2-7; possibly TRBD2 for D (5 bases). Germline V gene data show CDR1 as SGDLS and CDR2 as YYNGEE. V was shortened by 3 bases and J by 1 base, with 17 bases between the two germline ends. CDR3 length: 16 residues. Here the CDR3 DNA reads TGTGCCAGCAGCGCCCGCGCGAGGGCCCGATCCTACGAGCAGTACTTC. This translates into CASSARARARSYEQYF.

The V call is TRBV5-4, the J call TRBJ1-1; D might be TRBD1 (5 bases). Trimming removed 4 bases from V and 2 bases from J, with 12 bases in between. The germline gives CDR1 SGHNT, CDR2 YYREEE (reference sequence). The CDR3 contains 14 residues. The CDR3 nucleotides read TGTGCCAGCAGCCGAGAGACAGCAAACACTGAAGCTTTCTTT. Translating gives CASSRETANTEAFF.

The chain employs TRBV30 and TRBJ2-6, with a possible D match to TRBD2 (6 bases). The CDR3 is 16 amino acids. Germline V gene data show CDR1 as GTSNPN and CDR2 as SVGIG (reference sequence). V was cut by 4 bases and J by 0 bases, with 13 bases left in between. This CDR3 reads CAWTVGGTSGANVLTF. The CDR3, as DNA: TGTGCCTGGACCGTTGGGGGGACCTCTGGGGCCAACGTCCTGACTTTC.

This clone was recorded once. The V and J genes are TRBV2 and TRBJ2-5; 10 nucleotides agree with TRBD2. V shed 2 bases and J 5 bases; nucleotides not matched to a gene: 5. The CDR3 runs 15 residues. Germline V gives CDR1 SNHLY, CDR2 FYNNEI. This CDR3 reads CASSELAGVWETQYF. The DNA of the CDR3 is TGTGCCAGCAGTGAACTAGCGGGAGTTTGGGAGACCCAGTACTTC.

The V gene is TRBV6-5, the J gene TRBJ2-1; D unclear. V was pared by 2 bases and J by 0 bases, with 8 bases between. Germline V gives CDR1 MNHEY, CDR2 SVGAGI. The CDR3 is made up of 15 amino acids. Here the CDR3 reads CASSYGGSSYNEQFF. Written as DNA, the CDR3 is TGTGCCAGCAGTTACGGCGGTAGCTCCTACAATGAGCAGTTCTTC.

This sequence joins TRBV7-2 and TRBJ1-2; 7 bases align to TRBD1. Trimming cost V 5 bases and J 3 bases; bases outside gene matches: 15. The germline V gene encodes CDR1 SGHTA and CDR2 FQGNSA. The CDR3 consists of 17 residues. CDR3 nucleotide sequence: TGTGCCAGCAGCAATATTGTCCCGGGACAGAGGTACTATGGCTACACCTTC. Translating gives CASSNIVPGQRYYGYTF.

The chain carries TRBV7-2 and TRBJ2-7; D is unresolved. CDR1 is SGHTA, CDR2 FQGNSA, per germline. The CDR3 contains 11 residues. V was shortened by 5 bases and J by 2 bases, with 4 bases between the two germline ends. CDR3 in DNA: TGTGCCAGCAGCACAGCCTACGAGCAGTACTTC. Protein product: CASSTAYEQYF.

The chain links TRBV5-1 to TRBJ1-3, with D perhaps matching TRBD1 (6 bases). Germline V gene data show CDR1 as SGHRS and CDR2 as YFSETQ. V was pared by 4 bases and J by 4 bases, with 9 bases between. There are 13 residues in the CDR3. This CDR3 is CASSLGQGNTIYF. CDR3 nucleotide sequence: TGCGCCAGCAGCCTAGGACAGGGAAACACCATATATTTT. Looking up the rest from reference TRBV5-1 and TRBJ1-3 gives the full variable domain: KAGVTQTPRYLIKTRGQQVTLSCSPISGHRSVSWYQQTPGQGLQFLFEYFSETQRNKGNFPGRFSGRQFSNSRSEMNVSTLELGDSALYLCASSLGQGNTIYFGEGSWLTVV.

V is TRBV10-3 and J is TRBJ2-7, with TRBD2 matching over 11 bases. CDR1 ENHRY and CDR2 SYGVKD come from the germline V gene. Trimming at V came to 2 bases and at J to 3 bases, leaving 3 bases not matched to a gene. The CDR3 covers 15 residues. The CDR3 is CAISESTSGSYEQYF. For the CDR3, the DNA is TGTGCCATCAGTGAGAGCACTAGCGGGAGCTACGAGCAGTACTTC.

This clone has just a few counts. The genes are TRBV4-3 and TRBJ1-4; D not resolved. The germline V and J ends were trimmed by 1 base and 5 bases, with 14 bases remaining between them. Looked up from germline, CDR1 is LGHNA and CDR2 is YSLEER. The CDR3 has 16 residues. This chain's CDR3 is CASSQGFEGVNEKLFF. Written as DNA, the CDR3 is TGCGCCAGCAGCCAAGGGTTTGAGGGAGTGAATGAAAAACTGTTTTTT.

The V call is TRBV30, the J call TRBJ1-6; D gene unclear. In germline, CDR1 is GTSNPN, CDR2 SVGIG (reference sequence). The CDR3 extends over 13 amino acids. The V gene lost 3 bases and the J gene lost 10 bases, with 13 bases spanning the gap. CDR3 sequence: CAWSATGWSPLHF. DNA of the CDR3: TGTGCCTGGAGCGCTACGGGATGGTCACCCCTCCACTTT.

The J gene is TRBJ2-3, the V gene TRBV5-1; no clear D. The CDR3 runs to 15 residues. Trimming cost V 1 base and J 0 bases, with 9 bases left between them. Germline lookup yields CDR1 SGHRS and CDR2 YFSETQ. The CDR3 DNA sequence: TGCGCCAGCAGCTTGAATAGCCTTAGCACAGATACGCAGTATTTT. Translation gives CASSLNSLSTDTQYF.

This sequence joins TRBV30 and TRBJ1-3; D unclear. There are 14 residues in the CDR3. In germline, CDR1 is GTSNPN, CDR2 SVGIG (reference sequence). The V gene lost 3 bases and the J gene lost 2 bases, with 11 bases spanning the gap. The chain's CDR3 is CAWRGGGAGNTIYF. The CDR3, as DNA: TGTGCCTGGAGGGGTGGTGGAGCTGGAAACACCATATATTTT.

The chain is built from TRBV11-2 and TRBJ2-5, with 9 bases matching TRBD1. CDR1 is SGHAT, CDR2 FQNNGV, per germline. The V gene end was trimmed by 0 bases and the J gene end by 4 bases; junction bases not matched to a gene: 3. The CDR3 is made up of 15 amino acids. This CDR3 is CASSLDPTGGETQYF. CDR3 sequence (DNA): TGTGCCAGCAGCTTAGATCCGACAGGGGGAGAGACCCAGTACTTC. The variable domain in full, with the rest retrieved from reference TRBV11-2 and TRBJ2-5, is EAGVAQSPRYKIIEKRQSVAFWCNPISGHATLYWYQQILGQGPKLLIQFQNNGVVDDSQLPKDRFSAERLKGVDSTLKIQPAKLEDSAVYLCASSLDPTGGETQYFGPGTRLLVL.